Below are 9 T cell receptor beta chains sequenced from a single sample in a study of molecular identifiers for immune sequencing clone quantification. TCRdb reprocessed the PCR reads via MiXCR and lists one record per CDR3 protein. In the table there are about 97,000 distinct CDR3 sequences, roughly 24% of which are singletons. The specimen was naive CD8+ T cells from blood, with Jurkat cell RNA spiked in. Sample subset: FACS-sorted CD8+CD4-CCR7+CD45RA+ naive T cells. These receptors were taken from a human donor in good health. Some libraries in this study had Jurkat cell RNA spiked in.

The V call is TRBV19, the J call TRBJ1-6; 7 bases align to TRBD1. The CDR3 is 16 amino acids. From germline, CDR1 is LNHDA and CDR2 SQIVND (reference sequence). The V segment lost 1 base and the J segment 8 bases; nucleotides outside the gene matches: 8. DNA of the CDR3: TGTGCCAGTAGTATAGGTCGCAGGGGGTGGCATTCACCCCTCCACTTT. This encodes CASSIGRRGWHSPLHF.

This clonotype was counted only a few times. The V gene is TRBV12-5, the J gene TRBJ2-1, with no clear D. The germline gives CDR1 LGHNT, CDR2 FRNRAP. The germline V and J ends were trimmed by 1 base and 3 bases, with 7 bases remaining between them. The CDR3 runs 14 residues. CDR3 in amino acids: CASGLDDFYNEQFF. The CDR3 DNA follows: TGTGCTAGTGGTTTGGACGACTTCTACAATGAGCAGTTCTTC.

Concerning this clonotype: Given a much more abundant clone one base away, this may be a read error. This sequence joins TRBV6-2 or TRBV6-3 and TRBJ1-1, with a tentative D call TRBD1 (5 bases). The length of the CDR3 is 13 residues. Germline CDR1 is MNHEY and CDR2 is SVGEGT. CDR3 loop: CASSHSAGPEAFF. CDR3 bases: TGTGCCAGCAGTCACTCGGCAGGGCCTGAAGCTTTCTTT.

The chain has TRBV25-1 and TRBJ2-2; D is unclear. CDR3 length: 13 residues. The V gene's germline CDR1 is MGHDK and CDR2 SYGVNS. V lost 1 base and J lost 5, with 5 bases in between. This chain's CDR3 is CASSELGTGELFF. The CDR3 nucleotides read TGTGCCAGCAGTGAATTAGGGACCGGGGAGCTGTTTTTT.

There are many counts of this clonotype. The rearrangement joins TRBV21-1 to TRBJ2-5; the table's D call, TRBD2, has no DNA check behind it. TRBV21-1 is labeled a pseudogene. The CDR3 loop spans 14 amino acids. CDR3 DNA sequence: TGTGCCAGCAGCGAGCGGGAGAAAGAAGAGACCCAGTACTTC. It yields the protein CASSEREKEETQYF.

Details on this clonotype: An end of the junction does not agree with germline; a read error may underlie this. The rearrangement uses TRBV7-9 and TRBJ2-7; unclear D gene. The CDR3 extends over 13 amino acids. CDR1 and CDR2 from the germline V gene are SEHNR and FQNEAQ (reference sequence). The CDR3 loop reads CACSLGQAYEQYF. The CDR3 DNA sequence: TGTGCCTGCAGCTTAGGGCAGGCCTACGAGCAGTACTTC.

The table lists this clonotype with many counts. The chain has TRBV30 and TRBJ2-7, with 10 bases aligning to TRBD1. The germline V gene encodes CDR1 GTSNPN and CDR2 SVGIG (reference sequence). The CDR3 covers 15 residues. With V trimmed by 0 bases and J by 4 bases, 6 bases remained unmatched. The CDR3 loop reads CAWSVRGTGAYEQYF. The CDR3 bases are TGTGCCTGGAGTGTACGGGGGACAGGGGCATACGAGCAGTACTTC.

The chain links TRBV4-2 to TRBJ2-1; D remains ambiguous. The CDR3 is 16 residues long. Deletions cut 2 bases from V and 0 bases from J, with 11 bases between. Germline V gives CDR1 LGHNA, CDR2 YNFKEQ. CDR3 sequence reads: CASSQHQDVSYNEQFF. CDR3 coding DNA: TGTGCCAGCAGCCAACACCAGGATGTCTCCTACAATGAGCAGTTCTTC.

This clonotype was seen ten or more times. CDR3 in amino acids: CAISKGADNSPLHF. CDR3 DNA: TGTGCCATCTCAAAGGGGGCCGATAATTCACCCCTCCACTTT. The chain employs TRBV12-3 or TRBV12-4 and TRBJ1-6, with 7 bases lining up with TRBD1. Unmatched junction bases numbered 8, after V lost 10 bases and J lost 5 bases. The length of the CDR3 is 14 residues.